This record looks at one T cell receptor (beta chain) sequence and its context. Germline loops: CDR1 SNHLY, CDR2 FYNNEI. V was trimmed by 5 bases and J by 8 bases, leaving 16 bases between them. The CDR3 is 14 amino acids. These data are taken from a study of beta chain features in type 1 diabetes. cDNA synthesis used the whole RNA isolate, giving expressed TCRB sequences. The repertoire was sequenced with immunoSEQ multiplex PCR; TCRdb's copy has only in-frame clones and lacks some. Here the sample spans roughly 230,000 clones, roughly 9.6% being singletons. V is TRBV2 and J is TRBJ1-3; the D gene is possibly TRBD1 (5 bases). This TCR derives from a woman aged 18-35 years in good health. Sequencing used naive CD4+ T cells from blood. As DNA, the CDR3 is TGTGCCAGCAGTCTCGGAAGGGGTGAGGACACCATATATTTT. Translating gives CASSLGRGEDTIYF.